This T cell receptor beta chain was identified in a study of blood T cell repertoires in COVID-19. Study-level information: Whether acute or convalescent, the COVID-19 samples came from the United States, Italy and Spain. In each case, the material was cDNA or gDNA derived from T cells, B-cell-depleted T cells, or PBMCs.

Trimming at V came to 0 bases and at J to 12 bases, leaving 7 bases not matched to a gene. This CDR3 region has 15 residues. Germline V gene sequence: CDR1 SGHNT, CDR2 YYREEE (reference sequence). TCRdb's copy holds only in-frame clones and misses some; the assay was immunoSEQ multiplex PCR. The sample yields approximately 220,000 clones, 65% to 85% seen once. The chain carries TRBV5-4 and TRBJ2-1, with TRBD2 matching 12 bases. Sequenced: peripheral blood. The TCR sequence derives from a woman in her 30s who had recovered from COVID-19. CDR3 nucleotide sequence: TGTGCCAGCAGCTTGGCCACTAGCGGGGGGTCAGTGCAGTTCTTC. Translation: CASSLATSGGSVQFF.